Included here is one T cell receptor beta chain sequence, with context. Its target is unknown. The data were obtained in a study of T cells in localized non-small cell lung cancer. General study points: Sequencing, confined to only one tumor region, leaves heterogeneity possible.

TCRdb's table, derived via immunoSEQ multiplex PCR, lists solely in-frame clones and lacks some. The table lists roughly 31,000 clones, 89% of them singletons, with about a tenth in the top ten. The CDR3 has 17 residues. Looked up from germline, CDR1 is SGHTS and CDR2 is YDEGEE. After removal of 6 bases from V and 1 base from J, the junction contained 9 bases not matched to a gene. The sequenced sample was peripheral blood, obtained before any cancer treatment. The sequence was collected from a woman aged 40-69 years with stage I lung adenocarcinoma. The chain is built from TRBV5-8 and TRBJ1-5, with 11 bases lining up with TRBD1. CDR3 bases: TGTGCCAGCACTCGGAACGGACAGGGGGCGAGCAATCAGCCCCAGCATTTT. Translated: CASTRNGQGASNQPQHF.